Listed here are 29 T cell receptor beta chains from one sample, sequenced in a study of blood T cell repertoires in COVID-19. Assay used: immunoSEQ multiplex PCR; TCRdb lists only in-frame clones, some missing. The sample carries 360,000 or so clones, about nine tenths recorded once. Input material: peripheral blood. All receptors come from a woman aged 55-69 years with COVID-19, enrolled during active disease.

This clone is termed medium-sized. This chain links TRBV5-6 with TRBJ1-2; TRBD1 matches at 8 bases. This CDR3 region has 13 residues. Germline trimming cut 1 base from V and 5 bases from J; bases unmatched to any gene: 1. CDR1 is SGHDT, CDR2 YYEEEE, per germline. The CDR3 region is CASSLRTGYGYTF. The CDR3 bases are TGTGCCAGCAGCTTGCGGACAGGGTATGGCTACACCTTC.

This chain uses TRBV3-1 (or the pseudogene TRBV3-2) with TRBJ1-6; D is uncertain. V lost 4 bases to trimming and J lost 2 bases, with 6 bases between them. The CDR3 loop spans 14 amino acids. Germline assignment: CDR1 LGHDT and CDR2 YNNKEL (reference sequence). The CDR3 sequence: CASSPLTYNSPLHF. CDR3 nucleotides: TGTGCCAGCAGCCCTCTTACCTATAATTCACCCCTCCACTTT.

The chain has TRBV11-2 and TRBJ2-2; 7 bases line up with TRBD1. V dropped 5 bases and J dropped 7; count of bases not matched to a gene: 7. Germline V gene data show CDR1 as SGHAT and CDR2 as FQNNGV. The CDR3 is 14 amino acids. The CDR3 bases are TGTGCCAGCAGCCCTGTGAGGGGGCACGGGGAGCTGTTTTTT. Its translation: CASSPVRGHGELFF.

The sample holds a few counts of this clone. V gene TRBV7-2 combines with J gene TRBJ1-6; D is unresolved. V lost 1 base and J 4 bases, leaving 5 bases between the germline ends. This CDR3 has 14 amino acids. Germline V gives CDR1 SGHTA, CDR2 FQGNSA. CDR3: CASSLGAYNSPLHF. In nucleotides, the CDR3 is TGTGCCAGCAGCTTAGGCGCTTATAATTCACCCCTCCACTTT. The full variable domain, completed using reference TRBV7-2 and TRBJ1-6, is GAGVSQSPSNKVTEKGKDVELRCDPISGHTALYWYRQSLGQGLEFLIYFQGNSAPDKSGLPSDRFSAERTGGSVSTLTIQRTQQEDSAVYLCASSLGAYNSPLHFGNGTRLTVT.

This clone has just a few counts. The chain couples TRBV5-4 to TRBJ1-2; D gene uncertain. Trimming removed 3 bases from V and 4 bases from J, with 13 bases in between. This CDR3 has 14 residues. Germline V CDR1 and CDR2: SGHNT, YYREEE (reference sequence). CDR3 region: CASSSAGTIYGYTF. In DNA, the CDR3 is TGTGCCAGCAGCTCGGCAGGAACCATCTATGGCTACACCTTC.

The V and J genes are TRBV6-5 and TRBJ1-2, with a possible D match to TRBD1 (6 bases). V dropped 7 bases and J dropped 4 bases, with 19 bases sitting between them. The germline V gene has CDR1 MNHEY and CDR2 SVGAGI. This CDR3 spans 15 amino acids. CDR3 coding DNA: TGTGCCAGCATGGCTCAAGACAGGAGGAGCTATGGCTACACCTTC. It encodes CASMAQDRRSYGYTF.

Notes on this clone: Other DNA sequences within the sample encode an identical CDR3. The rearrangement links TRBV6-5 to TRBJ2-7; TRBD2 might be the D (6 bases). The CDR3 is 12 residues long. Trimming took off 6 bases at V and 2 bases at J, with 8 bases between the two ends. Looked up from germline, CDR1 is MNHEY and CDR2 is SVGAGI. CDR3 coding DNA: TGTGCCAGCAGGGGAGGAACCTACGAGCAGTACTTC. Protein sequence: CASRGGTYEQYF.

The V and J genes are TRBV6-5 and TRBJ1-4, with unresolved D. Germline CDR1 MNHEY, CDR2 SVGAGI. This CDR3 has 15 amino acids. V gave up 4 bases and J gave up 3 bases, with 12 bases separating them. The CDR3 DNA sequence: TGTGCCAGCAGTTCCCCCGGGAAGGCTAATGAAAAACTGTTTTTT. Its translation is CASSSPGKANEKLFF.

This chain links TRBV6-5 with TRBJ1-6; 7 bases align to TRBD1. This CDR3 comprises 15 residues. J lost 6 bases, V lost 4 bases, and 6 bases had no gene match. Germline V lookup: CDR1 MNHEY, CDR2 SVGAGI. The CDR3, as DNA: TGTGCCAGCAGTTCCCAGGGGGTTGTTAATTCACCCCTCCACTTT. Amino acid sequence: CASSSQGVVNSPLHF.

The gene calls are TRBV28 and TRBJ1-5; D may be TRBD1 (5 bases). Trimming cost V 8 bases and J 7 bases, with 15 bases left between them. The CDR3 contains 13 residues. Germline loops: CDR1 MDHEN, CDR2 SYDVKM. The CDR3 DNA reads TGTGCCAGCTACGGGGGAGCCGGGCAGCCCCAGCATTTT. Its translation: CASYGGAGQPQHF.

The chain recombines TRBV7-9 with TRBJ1-1, with TRBD1 matching over 8 bases. The CDR3 is 14 residues long. Germline CDR1 and CDR2: SEHNR and FQNEAQ (reference sequence). J lost 11 bases, V lost 5 bases, and 13 bases had no gene match. For the CDR3, the DNA is TGTGCCAGCAGCGACGTCAGGACAGGGTGGGGGGCTTTCTTT. Translation: CASSDVRTGWGAFF.

V and J are TRBV2 and TRBJ1-2; 8 bases align to TRBD1. Germline CDR1 is SNHLY and CDR2 is FYNNEI. The CDR3 sequence is 16 residues long. J gave up 2 bases and V 3 bases, and 8 bases lay outside the gene matches. The CDR3 DNA sequence: TGTGCCAGCAGTGAGAACAGGGGGGCCGCCAACTATGGCTACACCTTC. Translation: CASSENRGAANYGYTF.

The chain recombines TRBV4-2 with TRBJ2-5, with 11 bases that match TRBD2. Germline V lookup: CDR1 LGHNA, CDR2 YNFKEQ. CDR3 length equals 14 residues. The junction had 0 bases not matched to a gene; V was cut back by 4 bases and J by 2 bases. CDR3 residues: CASSPSGGQETQYF. The CDR3 bases are TGTGCCAGCAGCCCTAGCGGGGGGCAAGAGACCCAGTACTTC.

The chain carries TRBV9 and TRBJ2-5; TRBD1 matches at 7 bases. V dropped 3 bases and J dropped 5; count of bases not matched to a gene: 13. The CDR3 contains 16 residues. Germline CDR1 and CDR2: SGDLS and YYNGEE. This chain's CDR3 is CASSDGTVRVSETQYF. In DNA, the CDR3 is TGTGCCAGCAGCGATGGGACAGTTCGTGTTTCGGAGACCCAGTACTTC.

The sample holds a few counts of this clone. The V and J genes are TRBV5-1 and TRBJ1-3, with D uncertain. V shed 0 bases and J shed 4 bases, with 11 bases lying between them. There are 15 residues in the CDR3. The V gene's germline CDR1 is SGHRS and CDR2 YFSETQ. The CDR3 coding sequence is TGCGCCAGCAGCTTGGAATCACAAACAGGAAACACCATATATTTT. Protein sequence: CASSLESQTGNTIYF.

The chain links TRBV11-2 to TRBJ2-1; the D gene is possibly TRBD1 (5 bases). The ends were cut back, 3 bases at V and 7 bases at J, with 7 bases in the middle. The CDR3 covers 12 residues. Per germline, CDR1 SGHAT and CDR2 FQNNGV. CDR3 sequence reads: CASSFRQNEQFF. The CDR3 bases are TGTGCCAGCAGCTTCAGACAGAATGAGCAGTTCTTC.

Comments on this clone: In the same sample, other DNA sequences code for this CDR3. This chain joins TRBV6-1 and TRBJ1-5; 7 bases match TRBD1. V was pared by 0 bases and J by 4 bases, with 6 bases of the junction left unmatched. Germline values: CDR1 MNHNS, CDR2 SASEGT. The CDR3 has 16 amino acids. CDR3 nucleotides: TGTGCCAGCAGTGAAGCTCGGAGGACAGGAAATCAGCCCCAGCATTTT. It encodes CASSEARRTGNQPQHF.

The rearrangement links TRBV5-1 to TRBJ1-4; 7 positions match TRBD1. The CDR3 contains 15 residues. V shed 4 bases and J 7 bases; nucleotides not matched to a gene: 10. The V gene's germline CDR1 is SGHRS and CDR2 YFSETQ. CDR3 protein: CASSARQGESEKLFF. Here the CDR3 DNA reads TGCGCCAGCAGCGCCCGACAGGGAGAGAGTGAAAAACTGTTTTTT.

The rearrangement links TRBV7-9 to TRBJ1-1; TRBD1 agrees at 7 bases. Germline V gene lookup returns CDR1 SEHNR and CDR2 FQNEAQ (reference sequence). This CDR3 has 14 residues. The trim removed 1 base at V and 4 bases at J, leaving 3 bases unmatched. CDR3 DNA sequence: TGTGCCAGCAGCTTAGGACAGGGAAGCACTGAAGCTTTCTTT. Protein product: CASSLGQGSTEAFF.

The V and J genes are TRBV19 and TRBJ2-3; possible D gene TRBD2, 6 bases. The CDR3 spans 13 residues. The V end was cut by 6 bases, the J end by 2 bases, with 9 bases between. Per the germline V gene, CDR1 is LNHDA and CDR2 is SQIVND (reference sequence). The CDR3 region has the DNA TGTGCCAGTAGCGGGGGTCCCACAGATACGCAGTATTTT. It encodes CASSGGPTDTQYF.

This clone was seen just once. The chain joins TRBV6-5 to TRBJ1-2, with 7 bases aligning to TRBD1. CDR3 length: 14 amino acids. Germline lookup yields CDR1 MNHEY and CDR2 SVGAGI. J gave up 1 base and V 7 bases, and 6 bases lay outside the gene matches. Here the CDR3 reads CASTPTGFNYGYTF. CDR3 nucleotide sequence: TGTGCCAGCACCCCGACAGGGTTTAACTATGGCTACACCTTC.

The chain recombines TRBV6-5 with TRBJ1-1, with D tentatively TRBD1 (5 bases). This CDR3 has 11 amino acids. V gave up 5 bases and J gave up 9 bases, with 10 bases separating them. The germline V gene encodes CDR1 MNHEY and CDR2 SVGAGI. CDR3 amino acids: CASSHGHKAFF. The CDR3 DNA reads TGTGCCAGCAGTCACGGACATAAAGCTTTCTTT.

Notes on this clone: A much more abundant neighbour one base away suggests this may be a read error. This chain uses TRBV7-6 with TRBJ1-1; D is ambiguous. The CDR3 sequence is 13 residues long. The V gene lost 2 bases and the J gene lost 1 base, with 5 bases spanning the gap. Germline loops: CDR1 SGHVS, CDR2 FNYEAQ. The CDR3 region is CASSLRGNTEAFF. The CDR3 DNA is TGTGCCAGCAGCTTAAGAGGGAACACTGAAGCTTTCTTT.

The chain couples TRBV20-1 to TRBJ1-2; no definite D call. The CDR3 has 10 residues. In germline, CDR1 is DFQATT, CDR2 SNEGSKA (reference sequence). Trimming took 8 bases from V and 8 from J, leaving 12 bases between them. CDR3 DNA sequence: TGCAGTCCTTCTGGCTGGGGCTACACCTTC. Protein sequence: CSPSGWGYTF.

The V call is TRBV7-2, the J call TRBJ1-1; no clear D. Germline-derived CDR1 and CDR2 are SGHTA and FQGNSA. The V end was cut by 5 bases, the J end by 8 bases, with 9 bases between. CDR3 length equals 11 residues. The CDR3 spells CASSPYLEAFF. CDR3 in DNA: TGTGCCAGCAGCCCCTACTTGGAAGCTTTCTTT.

This rearrangement joins TRBV5-6 to TRBJ2-7; 7 bases align to TRBD1. Germline values: CDR1 SGHDT, CDR2 YYEEEE. CDR3 length: 13 amino acids. J lost 2 bases, V lost 5 bases, and 4 bases had no gene match. DNA of the CDR3: TGTGCCAGCAGATCGACAGGGACCTACGAGCAGTACTTC. It yields the protein CASRSTGTYEQYF.

The rearrangement joins TRBV19 to TRBJ1-5; 7 bases fit TRBD1. The germline gives CDR1 LNHDA, CDR2 SQIVND (reference sequence). The CDR3 sequence is 17 residues long. J lost 0 bases, V lost 3 bases, and 8 bases had no gene match. This CDR3 reads CASSIRRTGYSNQPQHF. CDR3 sequence (DNA): TGTGCCAGTAGTATTCGGAGGACAGGCTATAGCAATCAGCCCCAGCATTTT.

The CDR3 region is CASSGTPVTLQFF. CDR3 in DNA: TGTGCCAGCAGTGGGACTCCCGTTACGTTGCAGTTCTTC. V is TRBV5-6 and J is TRBJ2-1, with D perhaps matching TRBD2 (6 bases). With 5 bases removed from V and 12 bases from J, the gap between germline ends came to 18 bases. CDR3 length: 13 amino acids. CDR1 is SGHDT, CDR2 YYEEEE, per germline. Full variable domain (remainder filled in from reference TRBV5-6 and TRBJ2-1): DAGVTQSPTHLIKTRGQQVTLRCSPKSGHDTVSWYQQALGQGPQFIFQYYEEEERQRGNFPDRFSGHQFPNYSSELNVNALLLGDSALYLCASSGTPVTLQFFGPGTRLTVL.

The chain couples TRBV28 to TRBJ1-5; tentatively, D is TRBD1 (6 bases). The CDR3 is made up of 17 amino acids. Germline V lookup: CDR1 MDHEN, CDR2 SYDVKM. Trimming stripped 2 bases from V and 9 bases from J, with 23 bases between. Here the CDR3 DNA reads TGTGCCAGCAGTTTAGGGCCGGGACAACCATTAAGAGGGCCCCAGCATTTT. Amino acid sequence: CASSLGPGQPLRGPQHF.